The TCR beta chain under discussion was sequenced for a study of Ad26.COV2.S vaccination and SARS-CoV-2 variants. Turning to the study itself: Once, or twice with 56 days between doses, Ad26.COV2.S was given intramuscularly. Findings of the study overall: People who got the vaccine or the placebo had similar non-spike TCR breadth.

As for this clone: Its specificity is unknown.

Treatment denoted: some 20 received Ad26.COV2.S at low or high dose, single or two shots; 5 received placebo; per-sample allocation not given. Sampling happened 63 days after the first vaccine or placebo injection. The CDR3 spans 12 residues. Trimming removed 3 bases from V and 3 bases from J, with 6 bases in between. The germline V gene encodes CDR1 PRHDT and CDR2 FYEKMQ (reference sequence). Clones were sequenced by immunoSEQ multiplex PCR, and TCRdb holds only the in-frame ones, with some missing. The sample has hundreds of thousands of clones, 87% seen once. The J gene is TRBJ2-7, the V gene TRBV13; tentative D call: TRBD1 (5 bases). Specimen: peripheral blood, collected in a trial of Ad26.COV2.S vaccine versus placebo. This clonotype was obtained from a person aged 18 to 65 who received the Ad26.COV2.S COVID-19 vaccine or a placebo. CDR3 loop: CASSFDSYEQYF. In DNA form, the CDR3 reads TGTGCCAGCAGCTTCGACAGCTACGAGCAGTACTTC.